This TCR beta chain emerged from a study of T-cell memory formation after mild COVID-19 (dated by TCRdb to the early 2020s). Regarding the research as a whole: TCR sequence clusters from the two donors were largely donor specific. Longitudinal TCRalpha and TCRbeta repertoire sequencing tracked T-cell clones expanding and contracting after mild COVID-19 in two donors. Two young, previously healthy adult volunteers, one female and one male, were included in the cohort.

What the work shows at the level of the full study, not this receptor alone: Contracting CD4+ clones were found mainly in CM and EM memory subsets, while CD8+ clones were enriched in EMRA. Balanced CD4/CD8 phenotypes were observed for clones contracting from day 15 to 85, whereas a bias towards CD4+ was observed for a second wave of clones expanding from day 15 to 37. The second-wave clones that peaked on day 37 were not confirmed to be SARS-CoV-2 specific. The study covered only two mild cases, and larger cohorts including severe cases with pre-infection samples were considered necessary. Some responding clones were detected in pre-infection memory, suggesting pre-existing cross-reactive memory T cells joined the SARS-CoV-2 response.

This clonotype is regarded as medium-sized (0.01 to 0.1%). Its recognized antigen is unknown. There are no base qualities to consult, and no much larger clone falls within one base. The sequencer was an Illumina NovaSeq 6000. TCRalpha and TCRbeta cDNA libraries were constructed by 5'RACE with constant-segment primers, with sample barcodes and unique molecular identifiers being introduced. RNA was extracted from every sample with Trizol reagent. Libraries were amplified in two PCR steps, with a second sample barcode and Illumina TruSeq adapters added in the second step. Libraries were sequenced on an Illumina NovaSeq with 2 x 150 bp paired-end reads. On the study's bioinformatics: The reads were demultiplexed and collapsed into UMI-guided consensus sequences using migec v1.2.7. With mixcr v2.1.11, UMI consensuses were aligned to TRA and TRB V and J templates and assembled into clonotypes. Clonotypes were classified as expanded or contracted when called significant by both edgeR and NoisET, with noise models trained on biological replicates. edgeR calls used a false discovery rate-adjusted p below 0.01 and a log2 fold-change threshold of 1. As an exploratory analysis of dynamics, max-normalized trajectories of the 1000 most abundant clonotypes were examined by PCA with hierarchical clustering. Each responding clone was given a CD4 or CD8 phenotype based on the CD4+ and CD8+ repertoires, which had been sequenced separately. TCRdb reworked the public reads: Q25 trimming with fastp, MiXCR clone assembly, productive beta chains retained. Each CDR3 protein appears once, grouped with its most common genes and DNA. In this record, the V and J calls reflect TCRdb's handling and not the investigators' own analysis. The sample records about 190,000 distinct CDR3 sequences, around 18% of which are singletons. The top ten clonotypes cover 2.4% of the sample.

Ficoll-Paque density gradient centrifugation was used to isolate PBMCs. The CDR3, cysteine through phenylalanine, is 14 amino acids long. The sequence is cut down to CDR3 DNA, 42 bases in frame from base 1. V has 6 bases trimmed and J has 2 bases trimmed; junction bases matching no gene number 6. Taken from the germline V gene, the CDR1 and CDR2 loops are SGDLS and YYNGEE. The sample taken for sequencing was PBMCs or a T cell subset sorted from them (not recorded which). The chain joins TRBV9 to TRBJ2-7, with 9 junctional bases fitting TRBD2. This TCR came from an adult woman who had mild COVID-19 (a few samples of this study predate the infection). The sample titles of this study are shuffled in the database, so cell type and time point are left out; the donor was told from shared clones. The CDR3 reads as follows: CASNPGGRAYEQYF. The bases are TGTGCCAGCAACCCTGGCGGGAGGGCCTACGAGCAGTACTTC.